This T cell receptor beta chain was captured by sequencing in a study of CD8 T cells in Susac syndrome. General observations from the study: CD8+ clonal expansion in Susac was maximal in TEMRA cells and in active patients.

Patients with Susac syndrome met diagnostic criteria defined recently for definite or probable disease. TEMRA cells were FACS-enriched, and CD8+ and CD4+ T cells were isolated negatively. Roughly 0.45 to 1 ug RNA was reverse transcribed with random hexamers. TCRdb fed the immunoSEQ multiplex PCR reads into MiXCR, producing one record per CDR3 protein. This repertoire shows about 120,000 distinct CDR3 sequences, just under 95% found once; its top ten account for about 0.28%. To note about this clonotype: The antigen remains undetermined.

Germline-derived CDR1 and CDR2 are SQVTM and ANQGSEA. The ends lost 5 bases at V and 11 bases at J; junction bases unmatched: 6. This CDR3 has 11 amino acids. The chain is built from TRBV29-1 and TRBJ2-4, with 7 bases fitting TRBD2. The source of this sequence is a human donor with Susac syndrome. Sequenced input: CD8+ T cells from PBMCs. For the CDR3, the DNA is TGCAGCGTTTGGAGCGGGGCGGTTCAGTACTTC. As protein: CSVWSGAVQYF.